Only a few counts were recorded for the clone carrying this T cell receptor (beta chain). This sample was taken from a study of blood T cell repertoires in COVID-19. Study context: From the United States, Italy and Spain came samples of acute and convalescent COVID-19. The cDNA or gDNA used as material had been derived from T cells, B-cell-depleted T cells, or PBMCs.

How the authors handled the data: Amplification from reference gene primers served as the basis for estimated nucleated cell counts. The table came from immunoSEQ multiplex PCR; TCRdb's copy has only in-frame clones and leaves some out. D and trimming come from the DNA, and the V and J calls and clone size come from that table. The sample yields under 300,000 clones, 70% to 85% seen once. The CDR3 spans 16 residues. Germline values: CDR1 LGHDT, CDR2 YNNKEL (reference sequence). V was shortened by 4 bases and J by 7 bases, with 20 bases between the two germline ends. Sequencing used peripheral blood. The sequence derives from a woman between 40 and 55 years old with active or convalescent COVID-19. The V call is TRBV3-1 (or the pseudogene TRBV3-2), the J call TRBJ2-1, with D possibly being TRBD2 (7 bases). The CDR3 region has the DNA TGTGCCAGCAGCCCGCTCTCCGGGGGGCCTTGGAATGAGCAGTTCTTC. Translation: CASSPLSGGPWNEQFF.